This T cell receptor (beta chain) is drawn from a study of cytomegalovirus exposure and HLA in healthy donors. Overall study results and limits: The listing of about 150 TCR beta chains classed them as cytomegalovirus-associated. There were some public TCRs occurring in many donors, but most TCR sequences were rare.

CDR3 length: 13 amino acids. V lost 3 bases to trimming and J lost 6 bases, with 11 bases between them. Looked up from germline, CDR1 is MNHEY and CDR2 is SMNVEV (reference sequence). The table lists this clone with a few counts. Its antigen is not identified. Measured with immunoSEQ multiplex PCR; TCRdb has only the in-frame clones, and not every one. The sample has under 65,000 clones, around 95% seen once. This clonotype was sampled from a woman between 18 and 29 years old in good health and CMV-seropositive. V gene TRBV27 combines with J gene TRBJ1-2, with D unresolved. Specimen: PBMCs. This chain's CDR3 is CASSFMLIDGYTF. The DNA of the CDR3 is TGTGCCAGCAGTTTTATGTTAATAGATGGCTACACCTTC.